The clone carrying this T cell receptor beta chain has a count of ten or more. Its antigen is still unknown. The source of the sample is a study of Graves' ophthalmopathy and Graves' hyperthyroidism. RNA served as the template for amplifying TCR beta CDR3 regions. The first-round RT-PCR employed HTBI primers together with the Qiagen OneStep RT-PCR kit. A multiplex PCR was then performed as the second round. A single record per CDR3 protein comes from TCRdb applying MiXCR to the multiplex PCR reads. Of hundreds of thousands of distinct CDR3 sequences in the sample, about 20% were seen once. Findings of the study overall: Sensitivity of around 86% and specificity of around 80% were achieved when a 13-signature model separated ophthalmopathy from stable hyperthyroidism.

In this cohort, patients with other autoimmune diseases, uncontrolled infections, pregnancy or lactation were excluded. V was pared by 6 bases and J by 4 bases, with 9 bases of the junction left unmatched. The CDR3 has 15 amino acids. Germline assignment: CDR1 DFQATT and CDR2 SNEGSKA (reference sequence). The sequence was collected from a woman aged 18-29 years with stable Graves' hyperthyroidism. Some clones in this sample may be carry-over from other donors' samples. Sequencing input: peripheral blood. The rearrangement uses TRBV20-1 and TRBJ2-5, with 12 bases aligning to TRBD1. CDR3 sequence (DNA): TGCAGTGCAATGGCGGGACAGGGGGCAAGAGAGACCCAGTACTTC. Residues: CSAMAGQGARETQYF.